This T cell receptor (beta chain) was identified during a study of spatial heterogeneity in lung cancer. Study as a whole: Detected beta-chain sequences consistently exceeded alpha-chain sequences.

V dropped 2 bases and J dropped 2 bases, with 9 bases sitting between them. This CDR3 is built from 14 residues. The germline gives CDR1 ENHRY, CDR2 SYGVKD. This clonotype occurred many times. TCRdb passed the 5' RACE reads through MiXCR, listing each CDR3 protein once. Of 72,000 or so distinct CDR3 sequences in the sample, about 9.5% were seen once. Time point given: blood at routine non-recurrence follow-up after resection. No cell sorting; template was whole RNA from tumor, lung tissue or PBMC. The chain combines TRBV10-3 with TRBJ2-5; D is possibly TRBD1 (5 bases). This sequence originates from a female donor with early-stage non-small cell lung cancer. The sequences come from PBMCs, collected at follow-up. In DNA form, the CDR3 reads TGTGCCATCAGTGAGCAGGGTCGGCAAGAGACCCAGTACTTC. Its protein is CAISEQGRQETQYF.